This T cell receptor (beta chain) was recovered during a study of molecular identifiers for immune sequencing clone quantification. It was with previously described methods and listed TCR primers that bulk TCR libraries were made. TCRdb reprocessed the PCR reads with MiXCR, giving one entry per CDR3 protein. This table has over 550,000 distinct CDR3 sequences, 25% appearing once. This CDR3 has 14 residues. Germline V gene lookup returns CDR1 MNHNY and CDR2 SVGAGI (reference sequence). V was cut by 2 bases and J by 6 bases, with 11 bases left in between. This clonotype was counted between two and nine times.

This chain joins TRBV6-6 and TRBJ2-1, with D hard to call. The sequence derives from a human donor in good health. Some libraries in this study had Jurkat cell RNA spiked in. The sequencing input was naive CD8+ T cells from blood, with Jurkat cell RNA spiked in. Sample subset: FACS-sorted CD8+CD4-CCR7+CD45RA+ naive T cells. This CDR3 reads CASSYVGNSNEQFF. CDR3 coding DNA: TGTGCCAGCAGTTACGTAGGGAACTCCAATGAGCAGTTCTTC.